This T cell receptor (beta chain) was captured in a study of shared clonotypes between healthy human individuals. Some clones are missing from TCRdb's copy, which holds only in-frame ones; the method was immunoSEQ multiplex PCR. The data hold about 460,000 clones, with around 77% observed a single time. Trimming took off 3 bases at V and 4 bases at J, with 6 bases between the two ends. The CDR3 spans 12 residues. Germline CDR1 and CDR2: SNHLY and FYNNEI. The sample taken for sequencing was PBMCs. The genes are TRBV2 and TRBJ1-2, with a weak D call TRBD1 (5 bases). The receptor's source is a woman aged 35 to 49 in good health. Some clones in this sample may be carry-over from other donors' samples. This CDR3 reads CASSDRAYGYTF. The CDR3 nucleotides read TGTGCCAGCAGTGACAGGGCCTATGGCTACACCTTC.